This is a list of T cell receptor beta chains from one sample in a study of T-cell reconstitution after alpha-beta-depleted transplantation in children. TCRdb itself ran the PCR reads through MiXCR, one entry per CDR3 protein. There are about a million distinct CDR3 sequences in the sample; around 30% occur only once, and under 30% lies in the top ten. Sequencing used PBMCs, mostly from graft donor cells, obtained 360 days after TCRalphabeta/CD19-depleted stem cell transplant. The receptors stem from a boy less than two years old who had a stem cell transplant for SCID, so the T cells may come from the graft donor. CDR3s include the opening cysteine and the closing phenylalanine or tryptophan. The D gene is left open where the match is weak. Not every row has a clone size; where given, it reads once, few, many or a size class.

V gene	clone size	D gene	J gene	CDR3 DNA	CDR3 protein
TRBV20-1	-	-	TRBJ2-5	TGCAGTGCTAGCCGGCTGGTCCAGCAACCAAAAGAGACCCAGTACTTC	CSASRLVQQPKETQYF
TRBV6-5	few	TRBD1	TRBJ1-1	TGTGCCACGACAGGGAGGTTGTCTGAAGCTTTCTTT	CATTGRLSEAFF
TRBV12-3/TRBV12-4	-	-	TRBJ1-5	TGTGCCAGCAGCCTCAGGGAGGGTCTGGGCAATCAGCCCCAGCATTTT	CASSLREGLGNQPQHF
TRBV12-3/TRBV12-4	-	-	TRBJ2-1	TGTGCCAGCACCGGTGGGGGGGGCTTCTACAATGAGCAGTTCTTC	CASTGGGGFYNEQFF
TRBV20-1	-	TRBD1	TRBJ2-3	TGCAGTGCTAGTTGGGACAGGGGGGGGGATACGCAGTATTTT	CSASWDRGGDTQYF
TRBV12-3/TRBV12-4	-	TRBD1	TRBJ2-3	TGTGCCAGCAACCGACAGGGGACCCACACAGATACGCAGTATTTT	CASNRQGTHTDTQYF
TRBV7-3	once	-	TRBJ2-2	TGTGCCAGCAGCCTCCGGGCCAAAGCGAACACCGGGGAGCTGTTTTTT	CASSLRAKANTGELFF
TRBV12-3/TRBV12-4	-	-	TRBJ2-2	TGTGCCAGCAGTCCTAGTGGTATGATACGCGGGGAGCTGTTTTTT	CASSPSGMIRGELFF
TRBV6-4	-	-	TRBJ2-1	TGTGCCAGCAGTGACTCAATGAGCGGAGACAGCAATGAGCAGTTCTTC	CASSDSMSGDSNEQFF
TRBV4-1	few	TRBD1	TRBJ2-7	TGCGCCAGCAGCCAGGGGACAGGGGAGGATTACGAGCAGTACTTC	CASSQGTGEDYEQYF
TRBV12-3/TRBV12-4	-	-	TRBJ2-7	TGTGCCAGCAGCTCCGTGGGGTCCCTCTCCTACGAGCAGTACTTC	CASSSVGSLSYEQYF
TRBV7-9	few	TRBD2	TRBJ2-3	TGTGCCAGCAGCTTAGGGCTAGCGGGGGGGCATGTGGATACGCAGTATTTT	CASSLGLAGGHVDTQYF
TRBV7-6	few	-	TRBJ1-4	TGTGCCAGCAGCTTAGCGGGCAGTTTAAGGGCTAATGAAAAACTGTTTTTT	CASSLAGSLRANEKLFF
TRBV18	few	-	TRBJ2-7	TGTGCCAGCGCTACCACAGGGTCCCCTCCTTACGAGCAGTACTTC	CASATTGSPPYEQYF
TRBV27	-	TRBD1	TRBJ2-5	TGTGCCAGCAGCTACCTATACCGGGACAGGGATTTTCAAGAGACCCAGTACTTC	CASSYLYRDRDFQETQYF
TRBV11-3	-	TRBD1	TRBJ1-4	TGTGCCAGTCAGCTTACAGGGGGAGGTGAAAAACTGTTTTTT	CASQLTGGGEKLFF
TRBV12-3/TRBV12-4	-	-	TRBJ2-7	TGTGCCAGCAGCCAACAGAGATCCTACGAGCAGTACTTC	CASSQQRSYEQYF
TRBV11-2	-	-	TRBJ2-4	TGTGCCAGCAGACCCTTATACGTTCAGTACTTC	CASRPLYVQYF
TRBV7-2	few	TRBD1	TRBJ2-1	TGTGCCAGCAGCGACGGACAGGGGAGCTCCTACAATGAGCAGTTCTTC	CASSDGQGSSYNEQFF
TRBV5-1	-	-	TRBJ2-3	TGCGCCAGCAATAGCGTCACAGGGAGCACAGATACGCAGTATTTT	CASNSVTGSTDTQYF
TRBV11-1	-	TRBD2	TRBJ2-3	TGTGCCAGCAGCTTAACCTCGGGGGGTCCGGTAACAGATACGCAGTATTTT	CASSLTSGGPVTDTQYF
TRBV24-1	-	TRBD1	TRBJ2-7	TGTGCCACCAGTGATTGGGGGACAGGGGTCCCATCCTACGAGCAGTACTTC	CATSDWGTGVPSYEQYF
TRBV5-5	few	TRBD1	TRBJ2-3	TGTGCCAGCAGCCTATGGTGGGGACAGGGCCTCACAGATACGCAGTATTTT	CASSLWWGQGLTDTQYF
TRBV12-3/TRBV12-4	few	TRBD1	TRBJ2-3	TGTGCCAGCAGTACCCGGACAGGGACAGATACGCAGTATTTT	CASSTRTGTDTQYF
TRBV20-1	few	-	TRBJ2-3	TGCAGTGCTTTGGGCCATACAGATACGCAGTATTTT	CSALGHTDTQYF
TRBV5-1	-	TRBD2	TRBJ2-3	TGCGCCAGCAGCTCACGTCCCGGGACTAGTTTCGATACGCAGTATTTT	CASSSRPGTSFDTQYF